These T cell receptor beta chains were read from a single sample in a study of T-cell memory formation after mild COVID-19. TCRdb called the 5' RACE reads again in MiXCR, with one record for every CDR3 protein. The table has over 450,000 distinct CDR3 sequences, about a fifth seen once. Sequencing was carried out using PBMCs or a T cell subset sorted from them (not recorded which). All receptors come from an adult woman who had mild COVID-19 (a few samples of this study predate the infection). Cell type and time point are not known. Each CDR3 is given with its conserved first and last residue. A D gene is named only where the DNA matches it firmly.

CASRDTGVYNSHLHF NA 15 TRBJ1-6 TRBV25-1
CASSLKPTNEQFF NA 13 TRBJ2-1 TRBV5-1
CASSLAQGIGTDTQYF TRBD1 16 TRBJ2-3 TRBV11-3
CATSDRIWGAFF NA 12 TRBJ1-1 TRBV24-1
CASRGNGLYEQYF NA 13 TRBJ2-7 TRBV6-5
CASSQMLPETQYF NA 13 TRBJ2-5 TRBV4-1
CATSRRVINEQFF NA 13 TRBJ2-1 TRBV15
CASSLEQAETQYF NA 13 TRBJ2-5 TRBV7-9
CASSLVGPDRGRQDTQYF TRBD1 18 TRBJ2-3 TRBV7-9
CASSSGQFQETQYF NA 14 TRBJ2-5 TRBV7-3
CASSSGRNYGYTF NA 13 TRBJ1-2 TRBV7-9
CASSRGPTSGGELFF NA 15 TRBJ2-2 TRBV6-5
CSAASGTRYLYNEQFF TRBD2 16 TRBJ2-1 TRBV20-1
CASSSPGLAAHEQFF TRBD2 15 TRBJ2-1 TRBV6-5
CASSGSGRSYEQYF TRBD2 14 TRBJ2-7 TRBV7-9
CASSLGWTGTGRGEETQYF NA 19 TRBJ2-5 TRBV7-2
CSVESSKSYGYTF NA 13 TRBJ1-2 TRBV29-1
CASSPGGGVGRQYF TRBD2 14 TRBJ2-7 TRBV6-5
CASSQEQVARGEQFF NA 15 TRBJ2-1 TRBV3-1
CASSQVRTGPRTGHEKLFF NA 19 TRBJ1-4 TRBV4-1
CASSLVGTGSYEQYF TRBD1 15 TRBJ2-7 TRBV5-5
CASSPDPGLSEAFF NA 14 TRBJ1-1 TRBV4-1
CASRGEGQPQHF NA 12 TRBJ1-5 TRBV2
CSAPSGLIYNEQFF NA 14 TRBJ2-1 TRBV20-1
CASSLAGTGGGAQHF TRBD1 15 TRBJ1-5 TRBV12-3/TRBV12-4
CSARYRIPFEQYF NA 13 TRBJ2-7 TRBV20-1
CASGHFQETQYF NA 12 TRBJ2-5 TRBV5-6
CAISGLGLAGIKTIHEQYF TRBD2 19 TRBJ2-7 TRBV10-3
CASSESSGWRPQHF NA 14 TRBJ1-5 TRBV6-1
CAWSRTHGSNEQYF NA 14 TRBJ2-7 TRBV30
CASVSGANVLTF NA 12 TRBJ2-6 TRBV5-1